One TCR beta chain is described in this entry. What it recognizes is unknown. The data originate from a study of post-analysis software for immune sequencing data. Study-level information: In terms of disease course, relapsing-remitting, secondary progressive and progressive-relapsing multiple sclerosis were included.

Unique molecular identifiers were present in the TCR beta cDNA libraries. Researchers reported roughly 0.5 million cDNA molecules coming from roughly 1 to 10 million T cells. TCRdb reprocessed the PCR reads with MiXCR, giving one entry per CDR3 protein. The sample lists hundreds of thousands of distinct CDR3 sequences; roughly 46% were seen once. Study-wide results and limits: Batch-matched samples strongly co-clustered by F measure. Significantly lower normalized Chao1 diversity was seen in multiple sclerosis patients than in controls.

Sequenced sample: blood. The clonotype comes from a girl aged 10 to 17 with multiple sclerosis.

The CDR3 coding sequence is TGCAGTGCCGGCACGGGGGCGAGCGAGCAGTACTTC. Translation: CSAGTGASEQYF. The chain links TRBV20-1 to TRBJ2-5; D may correspond to TRBD1 or TRBD2 (6 bases each). The DNA end is a closer match to TRBJ2-7, so the J assignment may be wrong. CDR1 is DFQATT and CDR2 is SNEGSKA in the germline V gene (reference sequence). The CDR3 loop spans 12 amino acids.